This TCR beta chain originates from a study of blood T cell repertoires in COVID-19. Background on the study: T cells, B-cell-depleted T cells, or PBMCs provided the cDNA or gDNA that served as material.

Trimming at V came to 11 bases and at J to 5 bases, leaving 7 bases not matched to a gene. Looked up from germline, CDR1 is SNHLY and CDR2 is FYNNEI. This CDR3 is 13 amino acids long. Some clones are missing from TCRdb's copy, which holds only in-frame ones; the method was immunoSEQ multiplex PCR. The sample carries 150,000 or so clones, 75% to 90% recorded once. Patients at the Seattle site were enrolled during active infection and followed longitudinally. The rearrangement joins TRBV2 to TRBJ2-7; TRBD2 matches 12 bases. Sequences were obtained from peripheral blood. This clonotype was sampled from a man younger than 35 with COVID-19, enrolled during active disease. This CDR3 is CALEASGRDEQYF. CDR3 coding DNA: TGTGCCCTCGAGGCTAGCGGGAGGGACGAGCAGTACTTC.